A selection of T cell receptor beta chains follows, all from one sample in a study of CD8 T cells in Susac syndrome. TCRdb itself ran the immunoSEQ multiplex PCR reads through MiXCR, one entry per CDR3 protein. Counted here are some 150,000 distinct CDR3 sequences, less than 97% occurring once; the ten biggest clones make up under 0.15%. The sequencing sample was made of CD8+ T cells from PBMCs. The origin of the receptors is a human donor with multiple sclerosis. CDR3s include the opening cysteine and the closing phenylalanine or tryptophan. D genes are given only for firm matches. Clone size, where shown, is once, few, many, or a class for clones that have expanded.

cdr3_aa: CASSRLGPGAYEQYF
cdr3_nt: TGTGCCAGCAGCCGTTTAGGACCGGGGGCCTACGAGCAGTACTTC
d_call: .
j_call: TRBJ2-7
clone_size: .
v_call: TRBV3-1

cdr3_aa: CASSDGQGGYGYTF
cdr3_nt: TGTGCCAGCAGTGATGGACAGGGAGGCTATGGCTACACCTTC
d_call: TRBD1
j_call: TRBJ1-2
clone_size: .
v_call: TRBV2

cdr3_aa: CSARGLGVAGTYEQYF
cdr3_nt: TGCAGTGCTAGAGGACTCGGGGTAGCGGGGACCTACGAGCAGTACTTC
d_call: TRBD2
j_call: TRBJ2-7
clone_size: .
v_call: TRBV20-1

cdr3_aa: CASSHSGQGGETQYF
cdr3_nt: TGTGCCAGCAGCCACTCGGGACAGGGAGGGGAGACCCAGTACTTC
d_call: TRBD1
j_call: TRBJ2-5
clone_size: .
v_call: TRBV7-2

cdr3_aa: CASSLEPGGRSYGYTF
cdr3_nt: TGTGCCAGCAGCTTAGAGCCAGGGGGCAGGAGCTATGGCTACACCTTC
d_call: TRBD1
j_call: TRBJ1-2
clone_size: .
v_call: TRBV7-2

cdr3_aa: CAWRDTGNTEAFF
cdr3_nt: TGTGCCTGGAGAGACACGGGGAACACTGAAGCTTTCTTT
d_call: .
j_call: TRBJ1-1
clone_size: once
v_call: TRBV30

cdr3_aa: CSARALGSLSYNEQFF
cdr3_nt: TGCAGTGCTAGAGCCCTGGGGTCGTTGTCGTACAATGAGCAGTTCTTC
d_call: .
j_call: TRBJ2-1
clone_size: once
v_call: TRBV20-1

cdr3_aa: CSVESGANTEAFF
cdr3_nt: TGCAGCGTTGAATCAGGGGCGAACACTGAAGCTTTCTTT
d_call: .
j_call: TRBJ1-1
clone_size: .
v_call: TRBV29-1

cdr3_aa: CSVELAGTGGYEQYF
cdr3_nt: TGCAGCGTTGAATTGGCCGGGACAGGGGGCTACGAGCAGTACTTC
d_call: TRBD1
j_call: TRBJ2-7
clone_size: .
v_call: TRBV29-1

cdr3_aa: CASSYGTEQFF
cdr3_nt: TGTGCCAGCAGTTACGGGACGGAGCAGTTCTTC
d_call: .
j_call: TRBJ2-1
clone_size: .
v_call: TRBV6-5

cdr3_aa: CASSQEDRDTEAFF
cdr3_nt: TGTGCCAGCAGCCAGGAGGACAGGGACACTGAAGCTTTCTTT
d_call: TRBD1
j_call: TRBJ1-1
clone_size: .
v_call: TRBV13

cdr3_aa: CASSAQEGLTSEAFF
cdr3_nt: TGTGCCAGCAGCGCCCAGGAAGGACTCACCTCTGAAGCTTTCTTT
d_call: .
j_call: TRBJ1-1
clone_size: .
v_call: TRBV9

cdr3_aa: CSASSGSFYEQYF
cdr3_nt: TGCAGTGCTAGTTCGGGCAGTTTCTACGAGCAGTACTTC
d_call: .
j_call: TRBJ2-7
clone_size: .
v_call: TRBV20-1

cdr3_aa: CASRPPEDYEKLFF
cdr3_nt: TGTGCCAGCAGGCCTCCAGAGGACTATGAAAAACTGTTTTTT
d_call: .
j_call: TRBJ1-4
clone_size: .
v_call: TRBV7-9

cdr3_aa: CASSLPGHSYNEQFF
cdr3_nt: TGCGCCAGCAGCTTACCGGGCCATTCCTACAATGAGCAGTTCTTC
d_call: .
j_call: TRBJ2-1
clone_size: .
v_call: TRBV5-1

cdr3_aa: CSAWTGMGTEAFF
cdr3_nt: TGCAGCGCTTGGACAGGGATGGGCACTGAAGCTTTCTTT
d_call: TRBD1
j_call: TRBJ1-1
clone_size: .
v_call: TRBV29-1

cdr3_aa: CASSSGLNYEQYF
cdr3_nt: TGTGCCAGCAGCTCGGGACTGAACTACGAGCAGTACTTC
d_call: .
j_call: TRBJ2-7
clone_size: once
v_call: TRBV7-9

cdr3_aa: CASSLDTGEDTEAFF
cdr3_nt: TGTGCCAGCAGCTTAGATACAGGGGAGGACACTGAAGCTTTCTTT
d_call: TRBD1
j_call: TRBJ1-1
clone_size: once
v_call: TRBV7-9

cdr3_aa: CASSLGRAYEQYF
cdr3_nt: TGTGCCAGCAGTCTCGGGAGGGCCTACGAGCAGTACTTC
d_call: TRBD2
j_call: TRBJ2-7
clone_size: once
v_call: TRBV12-3/TRBV12-4

cdr3_aa: CASSHRRTSWETQYF
cdr3_nt: TGTGCCAGCAGCCACCGCCGGACTAGCTGGGAGACCCAGTACTTC
d_call: TRBD2
j_call: TRBJ2-5
clone_size: .
v_call: TRBV14

cdr3_aa: CSAEFDGQETQYF
cdr3_nt: TGCAGTGCTGAATTCGACGGCCAAGAGACCCAGTACTTC
d_call: .
j_call: TRBJ2-5
clone_size: .
v_call: TRBV20-1

cdr3_aa: CASSLAMHIQYF
cdr3_nt: TGTGCCAGCAGTTTGGCAATGCACATTCAGTACTTC
d_call: .
j_call: TRBJ2-4
clone_size: .
v_call: TRBV12-3/TRBV12-4

cdr3_aa: CASSHQWGSDTQYF
cdr3_nt: TGCGCCAGCAGCCATCAGTGGGGGTCAGATACGCAGTATTTT
d_call: .
j_call: TRBJ2-3
clone_size: once
v_call: TRBV4-1

cdr3_aa: CASSLLPGHQPQHF
cdr3_nt: TGTGCCAGCAGTTTACTCCCGGGACATCAGCCCCAGCATTTT
d_call: .
j_call: TRBJ1-5
clone_size: .
v_call: TRBV27

cdr3_aa: CASSLSPLAGDPYNEQFF
cdr3_nt: TGTGCCAGCAGCTTAAGCCCTTTAGCGGGAGACCCCTACAATGAGCAGTTCTTC
d_call: TRBD2
j_call: TRBJ2-1
clone_size: .
v_call: TRBV7-8

cdr3_aa: CASSFRTSGGLFQETQYF
cdr3_nt: TGCGCCAGCAGCTTCCGGACTAGCGGGGGGCTATTCCAAGAGACCCAGTACTTC
d_call: TRBD2
j_call: TRBJ2-5
clone_size: .
v_call: TRBV5-1